This T cell receptor beta chain was sequenced for a study of T cells in Graves' hyperthyroidism and ophthalmopathy. Study-level results: From stable hyperthyroidism, ophthalmopathy was set apart by a 13 V-J model. Among clonotypes expanded in thyroid above 0.001, most were also found in blood.

Using RNA transcripts as the source, TCR beta CDR3 regions were amplified. Researchers ran a first-round RT-PCR on the TCR CDR3 using the HTBI primer set. Via MiXCR, TCRdb re-called the multiplex PCR reads, giving one row per CDR3 protein. The data contain some 690,000 distinct CDR3 sequences, approximately 15% of them singletons. Remarks on this clonotype: The target antigen is unknown.

This CDR3 has 15 residues. The V gene's germline CDR1 is KGHSH and CDR2 LQKENI. V lost 2 bases to trimming and J lost 5 bases, with 12 bases between them. Sequencing was done on a sample of blood. This sequence joins TRBV18 and TRBJ2-2; D is tentatively TRBD1 or TRBD2 (6 bases each). The sequence was obtained from a man aged 50 to 59 with Graves' hyperthyroidism. The CDR3: CASSPNGGRTGELFF. As DNA, the CDR3 is TGTGCCAGCTCACCAAACGGGGGCCGAACCGGGGAGCTGTTTTTT.